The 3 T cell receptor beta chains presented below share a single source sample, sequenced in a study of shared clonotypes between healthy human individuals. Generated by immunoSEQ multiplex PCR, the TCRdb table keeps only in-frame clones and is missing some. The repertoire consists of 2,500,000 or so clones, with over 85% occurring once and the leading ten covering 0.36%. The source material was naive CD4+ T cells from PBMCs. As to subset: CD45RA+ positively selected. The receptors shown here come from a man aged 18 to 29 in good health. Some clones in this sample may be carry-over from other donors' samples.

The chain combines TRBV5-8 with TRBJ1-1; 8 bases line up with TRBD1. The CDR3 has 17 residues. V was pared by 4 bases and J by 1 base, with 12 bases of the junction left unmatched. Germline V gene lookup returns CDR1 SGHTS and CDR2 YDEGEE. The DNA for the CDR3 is TGTGCCAGCAGCCGTGGACAGGGTGGTGGTTGGAACACTGAAGCTTTCTTT. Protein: CASSRGQGGGWNTEAFF.

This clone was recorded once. CDR3: CASSIVGGTSGNPYEQYF. CDR3 bases: TGTGCCAGTAGTATAGTAGGGGGGACTAGCGGGAATCCCTACGAGCAGTACTTC. This sequence joins TRBV19 and TRBJ2-7, with 13 positions matching TRBD2. Trimming took 1 base from V and 2 from J; bases not matched to a gene: 8. This CDR3 region has 18 residues. Germline V gene lookup returns CDR1 LNHDA and CDR2 SQIVND (reference sequence).

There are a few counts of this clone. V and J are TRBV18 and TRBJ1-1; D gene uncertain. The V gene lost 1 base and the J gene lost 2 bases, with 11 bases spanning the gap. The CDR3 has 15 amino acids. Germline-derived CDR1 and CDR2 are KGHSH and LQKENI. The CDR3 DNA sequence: TGTGCCAGCTCACCACTCGACGCTTACAACACTGAAGCTTTCTTT. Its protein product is CASSPLDAYNTEAFF.